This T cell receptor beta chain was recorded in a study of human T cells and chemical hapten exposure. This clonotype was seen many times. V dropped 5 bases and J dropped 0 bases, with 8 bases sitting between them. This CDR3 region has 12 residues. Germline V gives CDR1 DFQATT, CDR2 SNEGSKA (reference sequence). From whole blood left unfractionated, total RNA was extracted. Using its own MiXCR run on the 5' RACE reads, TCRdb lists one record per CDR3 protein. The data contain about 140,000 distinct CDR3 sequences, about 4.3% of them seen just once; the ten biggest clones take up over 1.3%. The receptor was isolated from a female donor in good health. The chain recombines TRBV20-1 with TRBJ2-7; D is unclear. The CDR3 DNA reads TGCAGTGCTGTCCAGCTCTCCTACGAGCAGTACTTC. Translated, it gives CSAVQLSYEQYF.